A selection of T cell receptor beta chains follows, all from one sample in a study of PD-1 blockade in classical Hodgkin lymphoma. Assay: immunoSEQ multiplex PCR; the TCRdb copy retains only in-frame clones and omits some. The sample lists 14,000 or so clones, roughly four fifths occurring once. The material sequenced was peripheral blood mononuclear cells (PBMCs), taken at baseline. The receptors shown here come from a human donor with classical Hodgkin lymphoma. The CDR3 runs from the conserved cysteine through the conserved F or W.

J	V	CDR3
TRBJ2-7	TRBV7-9	CASSLSFEQYF
TRBJ2-1	TRBV7-9	CASSSRLWTINEQFF
TRBJ1-1	TRBV7-6	CASSTSQGADTEAFF
TRBJ2-1	TRBV7-2	CASSLSWARRSNEQFF
TRBJ2-7	TRBV6-5	CASSYSRETYEQYF
TRBJ1-6	TRBV5-1	CASSLAPGGPSPLHF
TRBJ2-5	TRBV18	CASSPVLVETQYF
TRBJ1-4	TRBV6-5	CASSYSIPPRGEKLFF
TRBJ2-1	TRBV5-8	CASSLWTSSYNEQFF
TRBJ1-2	TRBV6-6	CASSYSTDGYTF
TRBJ2-4	TRBV9	CASSVDSVGIQYF
TRBJ2-6	TRBV5-1	CASSLEQSGANVLTF
TRBJ1-1	TRBV18	CASSPSSNTEAFF
TRBJ2-7	TRBV6-5	CASSTGTGGYEQYF
TRBJ1-2	TRBV27	CASSSPDRGQGYTF
TRBJ1-1	TRBV5-1	CASSSTGGQAGWAEAFF
TRBJ1-1	TRBV2	CASSLPDRTRNPRDNTEAFF
TRBJ1-6	TRBV9	CASSVEGDGKSPLHF
TRBJ1-5	TRBV7-2	CASSLVQGYNQPQHF
TRBJ1-1	TRBV19	CASKQDTKEAFF
TRBJ1-2	TRBV4-1	CASRPRDSGNYGYTF
TRBJ1-5	TRBV29-1	CSVVGGSGNQPQHF
TRBJ2-3	TRBV15	CATSRGSSSTDTQYF
TRBJ1-3	TRBV12-2	CASRLRPLGTGEENTIYF
TRBJ2-5	TRBV2	CASSEAETVGTQYF
TRBJ2-1	TRBV5-4	CASSLGAAVFF
TRBJ1-5	TRBV19	CASSIGSARTQPQHF
TRBJ2-7	TRBV10-1	CASSESKGEFYEQYF
TRBJ2-7	TRBV2	CASSLGTGFYEQYF
TRBJ2-5	TRBV10-3	CAISGGAATTQETQYF
TRBJ2-1	TRBV25-1	CASSTTIEQFF
TRBJ2-7	TRBV28	CASSSGYEQYF
TRBJ2-6	TRBV10-3	CAISDRSSGANVLTF
TRBJ1-1	TRBV6-5	CASRLRQGAEAFF
TRBJ1-6	TRBV5-1	CASSLADNSPLHF